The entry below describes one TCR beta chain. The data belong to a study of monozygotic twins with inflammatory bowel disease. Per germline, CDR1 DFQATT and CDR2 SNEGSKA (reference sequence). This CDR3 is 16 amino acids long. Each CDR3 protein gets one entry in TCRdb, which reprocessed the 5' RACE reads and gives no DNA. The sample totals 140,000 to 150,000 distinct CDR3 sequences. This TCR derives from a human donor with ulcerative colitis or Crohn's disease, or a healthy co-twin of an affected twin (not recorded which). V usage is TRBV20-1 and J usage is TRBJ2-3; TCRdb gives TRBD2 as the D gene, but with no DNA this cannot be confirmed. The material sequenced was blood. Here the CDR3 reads CSARPGTSGGTDTQYF.